This T cell receptor (beta chain) was captured by sequencing in a study of shared clonotypes between healthy human individuals (dated by TCRdb to about 2020). Regarding the complete study: The cohort included three men and two women between 18 and 49 years of age. To estimate repertoire size and how much clonotype sharing occurs between individuals, the study deeply sequenced the blood TCR repertoires of roughly 5 healthy adults. Per donor, leukapheresis produced somewhere between about 0.9 and 9 billion PBMCs. To increase sequencing depth and limit assay-specific biases, TCR repertoire library preparation and sequencing were carried out by different laboratories using diverse techniques. Per donor, three plates each were used for CD4 naive and CD4 memory, two for CD8 naive, and one for CD8 memory. Results and caveats for the whole study, not just this receptor: Higher generation probabilities were observed for clonotypes shared by all four sorted-subset donors than for non-shared clonotypes. The genetic and exposure-history diversity represented was limited by the small number of donors. Approximately 5% of naive CD4, 3.5% of naive CD8, about 2.1% of memory CD4, and about 0.4% of memory CD8 clonotypes were shared across several donors. Sampling was restricted to blood, and TCR repertoires in tissue are likely to differ from TCR repertoires in blood. Pairwise subsampling led to the expectation that sequencing depth would affect the degree of clonotype sharing among donors. Incomplete sequencing was indicated by rarefaction of sorted-subset datasets, despite the large sequencing depth. Naive subsets generally had larger estimated clonotype richness than memory subsets.

Using the deep immunoSEQ assay, multiplex PCR amplified TCR CDR3 regions from genomic DNA. Genomic DNA extracted from each cell subset was distributed evenly over all wells of several immunoSEQ 96-well plates, and each plate served as one replicate. For sorted subsets, roughly 200 ng of genomic DNA, equivalent to roughly 33,000 T cell genomes, went into each replicate PCR. Purified libraries were measured with a Qubit 3.0 fluorometer, size-checked on a Bioanalyzer 2100, and measured again with the KAPA Library Quantification kit. Every immunoSEQ 96-well plate was sequenced on a separate single-read 150-cycle Illumina NextSeq 550 flow cell. In the source study's methods: Because only junctional sequences without quality scores were contained in the immunoSEQ output, filtering matching that applied to full-length reads could not be performed. To assign V/J genes and CDR3, sequences were annotated using PyIR, a Python wrapper for IgBLAST v1.9, with IMGT germline references. Any read was removed if the V/J assignment was weak (E-value above 1e-6), the CDR3 was missing, or the read contained stop codons, out-of-frame junctions, or ambiguous translated residues. V3J clonotypes were defined by identical inferred V gene, J gene, and CDR3 amino acid sequence. The percentage overlap between two repertoires was calculated by dividing the number of shared unique clonotypes by the size of the smaller repertoire. Repertoire richness was assessed with RTK rarefaction, the Chao1 estimator, and Recon v2.1 estimates of unobserved clonotypes. For all TCRbeta clonotypes obtained by the gDNA method from four donors, generation probabilities were computed with OLGA. TCRdb provides this immuneACCESS table in a form limited to in-frame rearrangements. Some clones are lacking; in checked studies, under half of them reflect an unresolved V gene, and why the rest are absent is not known. From that table come the V and J calls and clone size; the DNA was used to work out D and trimming. The sample table contains approximately 320,000 clones; only one count was recorded for 74% of them. Around 10% of the sample is taken by the ten largest.

This clone was observed at least ten times. It lacks a known antigen. The input lacks base qualities; no much larger clone sits a single base away. The CDR3 starts with the cysteine, ends with the phenylalanine, and has 15 residues. Kept here is only the CDR3 DNA, which spans 45 bases and is read in frame from base 1. CDR1 and CDR2 are drawn from the germline V gene (reference sequence): WNHNN, SYGVQD. A distance of 19 bases separates the germline ends of V and J, which lose 3 bases and 11 bases respectively. Healthy HIV-negative adults with no recently reported acute infections or vaccinations were included as donors. Every donor was a Caucasian adult residing in Nashville, Tennessee, USA. Magnetic negative selection was used to enrich CD4+ T cells, after which naive cells were positively selected on CD45RA and the negative fraction became the memory subset. Blood was obtained by leukapheresis, after which PBMCs were separated by Ficoll-Histopaque density gradient centrifugation and cryopreserved in liquid nitrogen vapor phase. Analytical flow cytometry was used to check the purity and quantity of each magnetically sorted T cell population. From each sorted fraction, genomic DNA was isolated and quantified by UV absorbance on a Nanodrop 2000c.

The chain was built from TRBV10-1 and TRBJ1-4; the D gene is perhaps TRBD1, from 5 matching bases. Material for sequencing was memory CD4+ T cells sorted from blood. Sample cell subset or site, as interpreted from the label and publication: CD45RA-negative fraction. This TCR derives from a man younger than 40 in good health. The CDR3 protein: CASSDGTPGARKLFF. Read as DNA, the sequence is TGCGCCAGCAGTGACGGGACCCCAGGAGCTCGGAAACTGTTTTTT.